Following are 19 T cell receptor beta chains from one sample sequenced in a study of blood T cell repertoires in COVID-19. Libraries were prepared by immunoSEQ multiplex PCR; TCRdb keeps only in-frame clonotypes and omits some of them. Altogether roughly 130,000 clones are present, roughly 80% being singletons, with the ten largest covering roughly 15%. The sequencing sample was made of peripheral blood. The receptors stem from a woman between 45 and 65 years old with acute or convalescent COVID-19.

The chain recombines TRBV9 with TRBJ1-1; D is ambiguous. Germline CDR1 reads SGDLS; CDR2 reads YYNGEE. V lost 1 base, J lost 0 bases, and 7 bases lay in between. This CDR3 has 14 residues. CDR3 DNA: TGTGCCAGCAGCGTAAACAGCTTGAACACTGAAGCTTTCTTT. This gives the protein CASSVNSLNTEAFF.

V and J are TRBV10-1 and TRBJ1-3; D not resolved. Germline V gene lookup returns CDR1 WNHNN and CDR2 SYGVQD (reference sequence). Deletions cut 0 bases from V and 7 bases from J, with 13 bases between. The CDR3 length is 15 residues. CDR3 amino acids: CASSESMDFRNTIYF. CDR3 in DNA: TGCGCCAGCAGTGAGTCGATGGACTTCAGGAACACCATATATTTT.

This rearrangement joins TRBV10-2 to TRBJ2-1; possible D gene TRBD1, 6 bases. The CDR3 runs to 14 residues. Looked up from germline, CDR1 is WSHSY and CDR2 is SAAADI. The ends were cut back, 1 base at V and 4 bases at J, with 8 bases in the middle. CDR3 sequence (DNA): TGCGCCAGCAGTGAGTACAGGGAGTACAATGAGCAGTTCTTC. Translating gives CASSEYREYNEQFF.

This rearrangement joins TRBV30 to TRBJ1-2, with 11 bases lining up with TRBD1. CDR3 length: 13 amino acids. V shed 3 bases, J shed 4 bases, and the junction held 1 base outside the gene matches. CDR1 is GTSNPN and CDR2 is SVGIG in the germline V gene (reference sequence). DNA of the CDR3: TGTGCCTGGAGGGGACAGGGGGTCTATGGCTACACCTTC. Translating it yields CAWRGQGVYGYTF.

This rearrangement joins TRBV2 to TRBJ1-6, with 7 nucleotides matching TRBD1. Trimming took 7 bases from V and 6 from J; bases not matched to a gene: 9. CDR3 length: 15 amino acids. Germline CDR1 SNHLY, CDR2 FYNNEI. CDR3 residues: CASMPRDSINSPLHF. CDR3 sequence (DNA): TGTGCCAGCATGCCCCGGGACAGCATTAATTCACCCCTCCACTTT.

The rearrangement uses TRBV9 and TRBJ1-6; D is possibly TRBD1 (6 bases). Germline-derived CDR1 and CDR2 are SGDLS and YYNGEE. The CDR3 is 18 residues long. Between the trimmed V and J ends, which lost 1 base and 5 bases, there was a span of 19 bases. CDR3 amino acids: CASSVYPLRAGDNSPLHF. The CDR3 bases are TGTGCCAGCAGCGTATACCCCTTAAGGGCAGGGGATAATTCACCCCTCCACTTT.

V usage is TRBV18 and J usage is TRBJ1-3, with D unresolved. Trimming pared 3 bases from V and 0 bases from J, leaving 6 bases between. The CDR3 is made up of 14 amino acids. Looked up from germline, CDR1 is KGHSH and CDR2 is LQKENI. The DNA of the CDR3 is TGTGCCAGCTCACCGGCCGACTCTGGAAACACCATATATTTT. This encodes CASSPADSGNTIYF.

CDR3 coding DNA: TGTGCCAGCAGCTTAGGGACAGGGTTGAATGAAAAACTGTTTTTT. Its translation: CASSLGTGLNEKLFF. This rearrangement joins TRBV11-2 to TRBJ1-4; 8 bases fit TRBD1. The trim removed 1 base at V and 5 bases at J, leaving 3 bases unmatched. The CDR3 is 15 residues long. Germline V gene sequence: CDR1 SGHAT, CDR2 FQNNGV.

V is TRBV7-2 and J is TRBJ2-7; a possible D gene is TRBD1 (7 bases). The CDR3 totals 15 residues. From germline, CDR1 is SGHTA and CDR2 FQGNSA. The V end lost 5 bases, the J end lost 7 bases, and 21 bases lay between the germline ends. CDR3 sequence: CASSKGNTGAGEQYF. CDR3 nucleotide sequence: TGTGCCAGCAGCAAAGGGAACACAGGGGCGGGGGAGCAGTACTTC.

This CDR3 is CASSIDRSAYGQLTNEKLFF. DNA of the CDR3: TGTGCCAGTAGTATAGATCGTTCGGCATACGGACAGCTTACTAATGAAAAACTGTTTTTT. The chain carries TRBV19 and TRBJ1-4, with D perhaps matching TRBD1 (6 bases). The CDR3 sequence is 20 residues long. V dropped 0 bases and J dropped 2 bases, with 22 bases sitting between them. CDR1 and CDR2 from the germline V gene are LNHDA and SQIVND (reference sequence).

The V gene is TRBV5-1, the J gene TRBJ1-2; D not certain. V was trimmed by 0 bases and J by 1 base, leaving 7 bases between them. The CDR3 sequence is 14 residues long. CDR1 is SGHRS, CDR2 YFSETQ, per germline. The CDR3 spells CASSLEGSNYGYTF. The CDR3 bases are TGCGCCAGCAGCTTGGAAGGGAGTAACTATGGCTACACCTTC.

The chain has TRBV20-1 and TRBJ1-2; 12 bases match TRBD1. Per germline, CDR1 DFQATT and CDR2 SNEGSKA (reference sequence). Germline trimming cut 3 bases from V and 2 bases from J; bases unmatched to any gene: 10. This CDR3 contains 17 residues. CDR3 nucleotide sequence: TGCAGTGCTAGTGGGGACAGGGGGCGCTCCGGGAACTATGGCTACACCTTC. It translates to CSASGDRGRSGNYGYTF.

The chain combines TRBV7-9 with TRBJ2-1; perhaps TRBD2 as D (6 bases). The CDR3 has 16 residues. Looked up from germline, CDR1 is SEHNR and CDR2 is FQNEAQ (reference sequence). V lost 5 bases and J 6 bases, leaving 20 bases between the germline ends. The CDR3 DNA reads as TGTGCCAGCAGCCCCACCACTTCCGGGACTCGCAATGAGCAGTTCTTC. It encodes CASSPTTSGTRNEQFF.

The chain employs TRBV30 and TRBJ1-1; a possible D gene is TRBD1 (5 bases). CDR1 and CDR2 (germline): GTSNPN, SVGIG (reference sequence). V gave up 4 bases and J gave up 0 bases, with 9 bases separating them. The CDR3 loop spans 13 amino acids. The CDR3 is CAWIDSMNTEAFF. Written as DNA, the CDR3 is TGTGCCTGGATCGACAGTATGAACACTGAAGCTTTCTTT.

The chain links TRBV18 to TRBJ2-2, with D possibly being TRBD2 (5 bases). The CDR3 sequence is 14 residues long. Trimming took 2 bases from V and 3 from J, leaving 7 bases between them. Germline V CDR1 and CDR2: KGHSH, LQKENI. CDR3 nucleotides: TGTGCCAGCTCACCAGAGGACTACACCGGGGAGCTGTTTTTT. The encoded protein is CASSPEDYTGELFF.

The rearrangement links TRBV7-2 to TRBJ1-6, with 10 bases aligning to TRBD1. Germline V gene sequence: CDR1 SGHTA, CDR2 FQGNSA. The CDR3 runs 15 residues. Trimming at V came to 5 bases and at J to 10 bases, leaving 8 bases not matched to a gene. The CDR3 protein is CASSPQTGGGSPLHF. The DNA for the CDR3 is TGTGCCAGCAGCCCGCAGACAGGGGGCGGATCACCCCTCCACTTT.

The chain has TRBV7-7 and TRBJ2-3; 9 bases match TRBD1. Losses at the gene ends were 4 bases for V and 2 bases for J; bases not matched to a gene: 4. Per germline, CDR1 SSHAT and CDR2 FNYEAQ (reference sequence). The CDR3 is 15 amino acids. The CDR3 bases are TGTGCCAGCAGCTCGGGGACAGGGATCACAGATACGCAGTATTTT. Encoded protein: CASSSGTGITDTQYF.

The chain links TRBV10-3 to TRBJ1-5; weak D call: TRBD1 (5 bases). CDR3 length equals 14 residues. Germline V lookup: CDR1 ENHRY, CDR2 SYGVKD. Trimming cost V 8 bases and J 4 bases, with 15 bases left between them. The CDR3 DNA follows: TGTGCCATCGCAGGTGCGGCAGGGAATCAGCCCCAGCATTTT. This translates into CAIAGAAGNQPQHF.

The genes are TRBV7-9 and TRBJ2-2; D ambiguous. This CDR3 contains 14 residues. V shed 3 bases and J shed 2 bases, with 7 bases lying between them. CDR1 and CDR2 (germline): SEHNR, FQNEAQ (reference sequence). CDR3 bases: TGTGCCAGCAGCTTTGAGCGCAACACCGGGGAGCTGTTTTTT. Encoded protein: CASSFERNTGELFF.